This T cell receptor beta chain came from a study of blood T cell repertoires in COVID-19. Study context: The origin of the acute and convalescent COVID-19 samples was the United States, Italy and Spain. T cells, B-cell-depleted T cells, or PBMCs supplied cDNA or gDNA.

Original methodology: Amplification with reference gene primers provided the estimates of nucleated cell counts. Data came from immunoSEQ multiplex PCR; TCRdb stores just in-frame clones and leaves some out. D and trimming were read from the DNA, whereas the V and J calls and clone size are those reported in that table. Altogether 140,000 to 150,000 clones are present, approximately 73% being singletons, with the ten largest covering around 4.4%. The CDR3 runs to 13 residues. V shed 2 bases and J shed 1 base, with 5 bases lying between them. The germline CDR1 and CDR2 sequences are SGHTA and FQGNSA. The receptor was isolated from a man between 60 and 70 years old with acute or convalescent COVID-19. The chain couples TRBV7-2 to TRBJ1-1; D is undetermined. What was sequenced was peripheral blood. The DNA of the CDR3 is TGTGCCAGCAGCTTACTGAGGAACACTGAAGCTTTCTTT. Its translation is CASSLLRNTEAFF.